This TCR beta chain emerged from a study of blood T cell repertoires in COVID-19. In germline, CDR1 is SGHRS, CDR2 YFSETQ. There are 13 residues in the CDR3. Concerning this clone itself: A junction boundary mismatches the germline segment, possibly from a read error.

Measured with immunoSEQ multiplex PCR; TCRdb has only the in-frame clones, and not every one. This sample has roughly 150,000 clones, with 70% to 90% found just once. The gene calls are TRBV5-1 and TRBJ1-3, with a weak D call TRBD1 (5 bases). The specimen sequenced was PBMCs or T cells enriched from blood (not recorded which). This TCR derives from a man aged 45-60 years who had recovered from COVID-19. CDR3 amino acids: CASSLAGEQAHNF. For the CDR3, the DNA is TGCGCCAGCAGCTTGGCGGGGGAGCAGGCACATAATTTT.